The clone carrying this TCR beta chain appeared a few times. Its target is not known. Roughly 10 milliliters was the volume of peripheral blood drawn from each donor. No fewer than 5.5 micrograms of total RNA were isolated from every sample. Trimming removed 1 base from V and 7 bases from J, with 14 bases in between. Looked up from germline, CDR1 is SGHTA and CDR2 is FQGNSA. The CDR3 runs 15 residues. This entry belongs to a study of blood T cells in healthy people across ages. General study findings and limits: As age increased, TCR beta diversity per million T cells fell in a roughly linear fashion.

A J-beta primer mix and a sample-barcoded 5' primer were used in a second PCR of roughly 6 to 11 cycles. Paired-end reads containing CDR3 totaled no fewer than 3 million for each sample. MiXCR, run by TCRdb on the 5' RACE reads, gives a single entry per CDR3 protein. Among about 670,000 distinct CDR3 sequences listed, roughly two fifths were seen once. The specimen was blood. This sequence originates from a man older than 75 in good health. The rearrangement joins TRBV7-2 to TRBJ2-4, with D perhaps TRBD2 (5 bases). The CDR3 DNA reads as TGTGCCAGCAGCTTAGGGGCACGGGGTGGTAACATTCAGTACTTC. Protein sequence: CASSLGARGGNIQYF.